The rows below give T cell receptor beta chains drawn from one sample of a study of blood T cell repertoires in COVID-19. TCRdb keeps only in-frame clones here, not all; method: immunoSEQ multiplex PCR. The sample has around 160,000 clones; 65% to 85% are singletons. The sample was PBMCs or T cells enriched from blood (not recorded which). These TCRs come from a woman aged 60-70 years who had recovered from COVID-19. Both conserved end residues are part of each CDR3. Each record gives: J gene, CDR3 length, V gene, D gene, clone size, CDR3 DNA, CDR3 protein. D genes are given only for firm matches. Clone size, where shown, is once, few, many, or a class for clones that have expanded.

J: TRBJ2-7; length: 14; V: TRBV28; D: -; size: -; DNA: TGTGCCAGCAGATGGGGTGGGAGCTCCTACGAGCAGTACTTC; CDR3: CASRWGGSSYEQYF
J: TRBJ2-1; length: 15; V: TRBV4-1; D: -; size: -; DNA: TGCGCCAGCAGCCAAGCAGCTTTGGGAGACAATGAGCAGTTCTTC; CDR3: CASSQAALGDNEQFF
J: TRBJ2-5; length: 16; V: TRBV4-1; D: TRBD2; size: -; DNA: TGCGCCAGCAGCCAAGGTAGCGGGGGAGTACAAGAGACCCAGTACTTC; CDR3: CASSQGSGGVQETQYF
J: TRBJ1-1; length: 12; V: TRBV12-3/TRBV12-4; D: -; size: -; DNA: TGTGCCAGCAGTGCGGGGGGGCGATCGGCTTTCTTT; CDR3: CASSAGGRSAFF
J: TRBJ1-1; length: 15; V: TRBV3-1/TRBV3-2; D: -; size: few; DNA: TGTGCCAGCAGCCAAGAAGCACAGGGGAACACTGAAGCTTTCTTT; CDR3: CASSQEAQGNTEAFF
J: TRBJ2-1; length: 15; V: TRBV19; D: TRBD2; size: -; DNA: TGTGCCAGTACCATCAGACTAGCAGCTTACAATGAGCAGTTCTTC; CDR3: CASTIRLAAYNEQFF
J: TRBJ1-5; length: 12; V: TRBV7-9; D: -; size: -; DNA: TGTGCCAGCAGCTTCGATAGTCAGCCCCAGCATTTT; CDR3: CASSFDSQPQHF
J: TRBJ2-6; length: 15; V: TRBV2; D: -; size: -; DNA: TGTGCCAGTGGAGACAGAGCCTCTGGGGCCAACGTCCTGACTTTC; CDR3: CASGDRASGANVLTF
J: TRBJ2-1; length: 16; V: TRBV3-1/TRBV3-2; D: TRBD1; size: few; DNA: TGTGCCAGCAGCCAAGATTGGGACAGAGTCTACAATGAGCAGTTCTTC; CDR3: CASSQDWDRVYNEQFF
J: TRBJ1-1; length: 13; V: TRBV5-1; D: TRBD1; size: -; DNA: TGCGCCAGCAGCCCGGTAGGACAGGGGAGTGCTTTCTTT; CDR3: CASSPVGQGSAFF
J: TRBJ1-2; length: 13; V: TRBV18; D: TRBD1; size: -; DNA: TGTGCCAGCTCACTCCAGGGGGCTGGCGGCTACACCTTC; CDR3: CASSLQGAGGYTF
J: TRBJ2-1; length: 15; V: TRBV6-5; D: TRBD2; size: -; DNA: TGTGCCAGCAGTCCCCTAGCGGGGGGATACAATGAGCAGTTCTTC; CDR3: CASSPLAGGYNEQFF
J: TRBJ1-2; length: 13; V: TRBV5-6; D: -; size: -; DNA: TGTGCCAGCAGCCCCAACAGGGTCCATGGCTACACCTTC; CDR3: CASSPNRVHGYTF
J: TRBJ1-6; length: 15; V: TRBV18; D: TRBD1; size: once; DNA: TGTGCCAGCTCACCAGGGACAGCTCTTAATTCACCCCTCCACTTT; CDR3: CASSPGTALNSPLHF
J: TRBJ1-2; length: 13; V: TRBV21-1; D: -; size: -; DNA: TGTGCCAGCAGCAAGGGGAAGGGGGATGGCTACACCTTC; CDR3: CASSKGKGDGYTF
J: TRBJ2-5; length: 13; V: TRBV7-9; D: -; size: -; DNA: TGTGCCAGCAGCTTATGGGGGGAAGAGACCCAGTACTTC; CDR3: CASSLWGEETQYF
J: TRBJ1-2; length: 13; V: TRBV28; D: TRBD1; size: few; DNA: TGTGCCAGCATATCCCGGGACAGAGATGGCTACACCTTC; CDR3: CASISRDRDGYTF
J: TRBJ1-5; length: 14; V: TRBV3-1/TRBV3-2; D: -; size: -; DNA: TGTGCCAGCAGCCAAGAGTATAGCAATCAGCCCCAGCATTTT; CDR3: CASSQEYSNQPQHF
J: TRBJ2-1; length: 16; V: TRBV24-1; D: TRBD2; size: few; DNA: TGTGCCACCAGTCACCCGGGACTAGCGAACTACAATGAGCAGTTCTTC; CDR3: CATSHPGLANYNEQFF
J: TRBJ2-1; length: 15; V: TRBV7-8; D: -; size: -; DNA: TGTGCCAGCAGCTTTGGCCTTTCGAGTTCAGGGGAGCAGTTCTTC; CDR3: CASSFGLSSSGEQFF
J: TRBJ1-1; length: 14; V: TRBV5-1; D: -; size: -; DNA: TGCGCCAGCAGCTTGGTGTCAGATAACACTGAAGCTTTCTTT; CDR3: CASSLVSDNTEAFF
J: TRBJ1-4; length: 14; V: TRBV15; D: -; size: -; DNA: TGTGCCACCAGCAGAGGGGGAGGGTTCGAAAAACTGTTTTTT; CDR3: CATSRGGGFEKLFF
J: TRBJ1-1; length: 14; V: TRBV4-1; D: -; size: -; DNA: TGCGCCAGCAGTTTCCGGGGAAGGAACACTGAAGCTTTCTTT; CDR3: CASSFRGRNTEAFF
J: TRBJ1-2; length: 14; V: TRBV6-2/TRBV6-3; D: TRBD1; size: once; DNA: TGTGCCAGCAGTTACCTCGGGACAGGAGATGGCTACACCTTC; CDR3: CASSYLGTGDGYTF
J: TRBJ1-5; length: 15; V: TRBV19; D: TRBD1; size: once; DNA: TGTGCCAGTAGACAAGACAGGGTCCCCAATCAGCCCCAGCATTTT; CDR3: CASRQDRVPNQPQHF
J: TRBJ1-1; length: 13; V: TRBV7-9; D: TRBD1; size: -; DNA: TGTGCCAGCAGCTTAGAGGGGGCTACTGAAGCTTTCTTT; CDR3: CASSLEGATEAFF
J: TRBJ1-2; length: 12; V: TRBV30; D: -; size: few; DNA: TGTGCCTGCAAGAGGGTATGGGATGGCTACACCTTC; CDR3: CACKRVWDGYTF
J: TRBJ1-2; length: 13; V: TRBV10-3; D: TRBD1; size: -; DNA: TGTGCCATCAGTGATAGGACAGGGGGAGGCTACACCTTC; CDR3: CAISDRTGGGYTF
J: TRBJ2-3; length: 15; V: TRBV5-1; D: TRBD2; size: few; DNA: TGCGCCAGCACTCAAGCGGGGGGGCGTGGAGATACGCAGTATTTT; CDR3: CASTQAGGRGDTQYF
J: TRBJ1-1; length: 14; V: TRBV7-9; D: -; size: -; DNA: TGTGCCAGCAGCTTGGGGCAACTGAACACTGAAGCTTTCTTT; CDR3: CASSLGQLNTEAFF
J: TRBJ2-4; length: 14; V: TRBV3-1/TRBV3-2; D: TRBD2; size: -; DNA: TGTGCCAGCAGCCAGAGCGGGAGCCAAAACATTCAGTACTTC; CDR3: CASSQSGSQNIQYF
J: TRBJ1-2; length: 16; V: TRBV6-2/TRBV6-3; D: -; size: -; DNA: TGTGCCAGCAGTCCAGATGACAGACGGGTCTCCTATGGCTACACCTTC; CDR3: CASSPDDRRVSYGYTF
J: TRBJ2-3; length: 15; V: TRBV5-4; D: TRBD2; size: -; DNA: TGTGCCAGCAGCTTGGGCACTAGCGGGAGGGATACGCAGTATTTT; CDR3: CASSLGTSGRDTQYF
J: TRBJ2-2; length: 13; V: TRBV5-6; D: -; size: once; DNA: TGTGCCAGCAGCCGGAGGGAGGCCGGGGAGCTGTTTTTT; CDR3: CASSRREAGELFF
J: TRBJ2-7; length: 15; V: TRBV28; D: TRBD1; size: -; DNA: TGTGCCAGCGGGGGGAGGGGACAGGGTAAAGACGAGCAGTACTTC; CDR3: CASGGRGQGKDEQYF
J: TRBJ2-1; length: 16; V: TRBV5-1; D: TRBD2; size: -; DNA: TGCGCCAGCAGCCCGAGACTAGCGGGGGAGTCCAATGAGCAGTTCTTC; CDR3: CASSPRLAGESNEQFF
J: TRBJ1-4; length: 14; V: TRBV5-1; D: -; size: -; DNA: TGCGCCAGCAGCACAGGGCAACCTAATGAAAAACTGTTTTTT; CDR3: CASSTGQPNEKLFF
J: TRBJ1-3; length: 18; V: TRBV5-1; D: TRBD1; size: -; DNA: TGCGCCAGCAGGCACGGAGCTGGAGGGACAGGGACTGGAAACACCATATATTTT; CDR3: CASRHGAGGTGTGNTIYF
J: TRBJ1-5; length: 15; V: TRBV28; D: -; size: -; DNA: TGTGCCAGCAGGGGGAGATTTCTCGGCAATCAGCCCCAGCATTTT; CDR3: CASRGRFLGNQPQHF
J: TRBJ2-7; length: 14; V: TRBV18; D: TRBD1; size: -; DNA: TGTGCCAGCGCCCAGGGACAGGGGGGGTACGAGCAGTACTTC; CDR3: CASAQGQGGYEQYF
J: TRBJ1-4; length: 15; V: TRBV5-1; D: -; size: once; DNA: TGCGCCAGCAGCTTGGGACACCAGAGCAATGAAAAACTGTTTTTT; CDR3: CASSLGHQSNEKLFF
J: TRBJ1-4; length: 10; V: TRBV28; D: -; size: -; DNA: TGTGCCAGCTACAGGGAAAAACTGTTTTTT; CDR3: CASYREKLFF
J: TRBJ2-1; length: 16; V: TRBV24-1; D: TRBD2; size: -; DNA: TGTGCCACCAGTGGGGCCGGGACTAGAGATTACAATGAGCAGTTCTTC; CDR3: CATSGAGTRDYNEQFF
J: TRBJ2-2; length: 17; V: TRBV11-3; D: TRBD1; size: -; DNA: TGTGCCAGCAGCTTAGTGGGACAGGACTACAAGGCCGGGGAGCTGTTTTTT; CDR3: CASSLVGQDYKAGELFF
J: TRBJ2-7; length: 12; V: TRBV28; D: -; size: -; DNA: TGTGCCAGCAGTTCCCTTTTGTTCGAGCAGTACTTC; CDR3: CASSSLLFEQYF
J: TRBJ2-1; length: 14; V: TRBV5-1; D: TRBD2; size: -; DNA: TGCGCCAGCAGCTTGACTAGCGGGACCAATGAGCAGTTCTTC; CDR3: CASSLTSGTNEQFF
J: TRBJ1-2; length: 14; V: TRBV3-1/TRBV3-2; D: -; size: few; DNA: TGTGCCAGCAGCCAGGCAGGGGTTGGCTATGGCTACACCTTC; CDR3: CASSQAGVGYGYTF
J: TRBJ2-3; length: 14; V: TRBV2; D: TRBD2; size: -; DNA: TGTGCCAGCAGTAGACTAGCGGTCACAGATACGCAGTATTTT; CDR3: CASSRLAVTDTQYF
J: TRBJ2-3; length: 20; V: TRBV19; D: TRBD1; size: -; DNA: TGTGCCAGTAGTTCGACCGGACAGGGACATTACCACTTTAGCACAGATACGCAGTATTTT; CDR3: CASSSTGQGHYHFSTDTQYF
J: TRBJ2-7; length: 14; V: TRBV6-5; D: -; size: -; DNA: TGTGCCAGCAGTTACTCGGGGGGAACCTACGAGCAGTACTTC; CDR3: CASSYSGGTYEQYF